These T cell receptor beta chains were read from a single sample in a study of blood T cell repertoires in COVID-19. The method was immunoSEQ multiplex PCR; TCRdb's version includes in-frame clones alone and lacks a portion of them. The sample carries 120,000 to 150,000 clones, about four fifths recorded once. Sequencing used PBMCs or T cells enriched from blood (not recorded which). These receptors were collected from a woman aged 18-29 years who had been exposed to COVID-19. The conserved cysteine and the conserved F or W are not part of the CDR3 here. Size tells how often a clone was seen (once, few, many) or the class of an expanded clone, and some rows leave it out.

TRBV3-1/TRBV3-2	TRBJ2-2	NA	ASSPPSGRTTGTGELF
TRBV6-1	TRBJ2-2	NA	ASSEVRGNTGELF
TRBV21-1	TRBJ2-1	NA	ASSKEQGWSNEQF
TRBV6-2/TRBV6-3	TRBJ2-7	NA	ASSGGTGRFYEQY
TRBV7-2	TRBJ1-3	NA	ASSLVGARSGNTIY
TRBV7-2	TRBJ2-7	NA	ASSQGQSNEQY
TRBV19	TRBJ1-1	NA	ASSIKPMNTEAF
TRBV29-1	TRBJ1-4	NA	SVEEDRGLGEKLF
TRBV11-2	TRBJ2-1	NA	ASSLEGTGYREQF
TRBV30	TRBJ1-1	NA	AWTLRGDTEAF
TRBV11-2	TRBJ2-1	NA	ASSLGRLAGGHNEQF
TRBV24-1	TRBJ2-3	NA	ATSAAGTSKTDTQY
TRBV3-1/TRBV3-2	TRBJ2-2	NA	ASSRVDGELF
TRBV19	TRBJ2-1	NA	AYCGQGVRNEQF
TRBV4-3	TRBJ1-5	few	ASSQDRGQPQH
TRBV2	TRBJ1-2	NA	ASSYRDRGRGYT
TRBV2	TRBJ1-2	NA	ASSENRQTYGYT
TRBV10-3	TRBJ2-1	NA	AISEKGGPVNEQF
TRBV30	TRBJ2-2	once	AWSGKTPNTGELF
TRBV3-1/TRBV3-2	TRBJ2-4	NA	ASSQDYFWGVAKNIQY
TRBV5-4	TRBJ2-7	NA	ASSLAGLAYEQY
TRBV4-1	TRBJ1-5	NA	ASSQGQGSQPQH
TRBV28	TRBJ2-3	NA	ASSSPGTGTDTQY
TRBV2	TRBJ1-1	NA	ATRTTGITF
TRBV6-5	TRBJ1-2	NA	ASTRRGLYGYT
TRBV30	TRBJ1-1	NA	AWNPGQGWTEAF
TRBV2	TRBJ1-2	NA	ASSNRVDYGYT
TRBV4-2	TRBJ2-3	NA	ASSQDKDSYTDTQY
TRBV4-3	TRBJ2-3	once	ASSQDPRGVTDTQY
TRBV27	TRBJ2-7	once	ASSSGTNQY
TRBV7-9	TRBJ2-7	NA	ASSPRGSAYEQY
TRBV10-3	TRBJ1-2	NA	AISESPGGGYT
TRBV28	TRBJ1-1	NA	ASKGAKRDTEAF
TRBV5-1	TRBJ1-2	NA	ASSSETGGDGYT
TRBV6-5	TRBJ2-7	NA	ASSYLAGAYEQY
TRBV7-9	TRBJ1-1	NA	ASSLVLAGGTEAF
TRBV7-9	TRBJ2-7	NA	ASRPNRGLSNYEQY
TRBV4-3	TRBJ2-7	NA	ASSQGPAADSYEQY
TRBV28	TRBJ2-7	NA	ASSIPTLTGITLY
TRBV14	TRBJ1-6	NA	ASSHPGGGRSPLH
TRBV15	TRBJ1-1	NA	ATSTRKSGSTEAF
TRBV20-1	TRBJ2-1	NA	SASLTSGSGEQF